This note documents a single T cell receptor (beta chain) sequence. Its antigen is currently not known. No base-level quality is on record; no much larger clone is a single base apart. After around eleven days of culture, CD4+ T cells were isolated with the EasySep CD4+ T cell isolation kit. Healthy vaccine recipients had no prior SARS-CoV-2 infection, confirmed by negative nucleocapsid antibodies before and after vaccination. Half of the culture medium was replaced with fresh IL-2-containing medium on days 3 and 7. Unless noted otherwise, every peptide stimulation condition was grown in triplicate wells. Using Ficoll-Paque Plus gradient centrifugation, PBMC were separated from whole blood and then either used fresh or cryopreserved at -140C. Genomic DNA was extracted from cultured CD4+ T cells with the QIAamp micro DNA kit. Receptor libraries were prepared by the immunoSEQ multiplex PCR assay. DNA from the cultured, isolated CD4+ T cells was subjected to TCR beta CDR3 sequencing. Per the original workflow: Non-productive TCR sequences were removed and reads were trimmed to the CDR3 region, keeping CDR3s of at least 7 amino acids. The MANAFEST web app was used to identify antigen-specific clonotypes by comparing expansion in peptide wells with expansion in reference cultures. To be called positive, a clone needed expansion at FDR<0.05 compared with the reference and with all other wells, an odds ratio greater than 5, and a frequency greater than 0.1% in two replicate wells. Clonotypes significantly expanded in SARS-CoV-2 spike wells and in at least one common cold coronavirus spike condition were defined as cross-reactive. Levenshtein distance calculated with the stringdist R package was used to assess CDR3 similarity, and unrooted trees were constructed with ape in R 3.6.1. TCRdb took this table from immuneACCESS and kept in-frame rearrangements with V and J called. Such tables lack part of the clones; where checked against another copy, unresolved V genes explain under half of the gap, and the rest is unexplained. V and J calls and clone size are given by that table; D and trimming were obtained from the DNA. For this sample there are more than 35,000 clones; 82% appear just once. The ten most abundant clones make up less than 3% of the sample.

This sample stems from a study of vaccination effects on CD4 cells after COVID-19 (dated by TCRdb to the early 2020s). In the study overall: In the ViraFEST assay, PBMC were stimulated with viral peptide pools, and TCR sequencing was then used to find antigen-specific CD4+ T cell clonotypes based on their expansion. Two doses of either the BNT162b2 or the mRNA-1273 mRNA SARS-CoV-2 vaccine were administered to participants. Two million PBMC per well were cultured with about 10 ug/ml peptides in IMDM containing approximately 4.7% human AB serum, approximately 10 IU/ml IL-2 and gentamicin. The study compared SARS-CoV-2 spike-specific CD4+ TCR repertoires before and after mRNA vaccination in COVID-19 convalescent patients and infection-naive vaccine recipients. Altogether, 10 COVID-19 convalescent patients and a few SARS-CoV-2-naive healthy vaccine recipients made up the full study. In the study, cultures from other donors were sequenced using the Oncomine TCR Beta short-read assay on an Illumina iSeq 100.

Between the V and J ends, shortened by 3 bases and 4 bases respectively, the junction contains 15 bases. Taken from the germline V gene, the CDR1 and CDR2 loops are MGHDK and SYGVNS. Inclusive of the bounding cysteine and phenylalanine, the CDR3 is 15 residues long. The sequence is cut down to CDR3 DNA, 45 bases in frame from base 1. Here is what the overall study found, with its caveats: The study was limited by a small number of convalescent patients, and early post-infection timepoints were lacking. At late post-vaccination timepoints, both infection-induced and vaccine-induced clones showed marked clonal contraction, consistent with waning T cell responses. Among healthy vaccine recipients, nearly all vaccine-induced clones were SARS-CoV-2 mono-reactive, and just 1 of 255 was cross-reactive with common cold coronaviruses.

The source material was CD4+ T cells from PBMCs cultured without peptide, sampled before COVID-19 vaccination. This chain is built from TRBV25-1 and TRBJ2-5, with a tentative D gene TRBD1 over 5 matching bases. This TCR was recovered from a human donor who received a COVID-19 vaccine. The DNA is TGTGCCAGCAGTGATTCCGGCAGGGTAGGAGAGACCCAGTACTTC. The encoded protein is CASSDSGRVGETQYF.